A single sample gave rise to the 16 T cell receptor beta chains below, sequenced in a study of blood T cells in healthy people across ages. It was with a sample-barcoded 5' primer and a J-beta primer mix that a second PCR of roughly 6 to 11 cycles was run. TCRdb reprocessed the 5' RACE reads with MiXCR, giving one entry per CDR3 protein. The top ten clones hold 22% of a sample with 600,000 to 1,000,000 distinct CDR3 sequences, 58% of them seen once. The sequencing input was blood. The receptor set was obtained from a man aged 25 to 40 in good health.

The J gene is TRBJ1-4, the V gene TRBV10-3; a possible D gene is TRBD1 (5 bases). This CDR3 region has 14 residues. The germline gives CDR1 ENHRY, CDR2 SYGVKD. Between the trimmed V and J ends, which lost 5 bases and 4 bases, there was a span of 11 bases. DNA of the CDR3: TGTGCCATCAGTCAACGACAGTTTAATGAAAAACTGTTTTTT. Translated, it gives CAISQRQFNEKLFF.

V gene TRBV4-1 combines with J gene TRBJ1-2; D gene uncertain. The CDR3 contains 13 residues. V gave up 1 base and J gave up 8 bases, with 11 bases separating them. From germline, CDR1 is MGHRA and CDR2 YSYEKL. The CDR3 DNA sequence: TGCGCCAGCAGCCAAGGCCCTGGCCGGGGCTACACCTTC. It encodes CASSQGPGRGYTF.

This chain uses TRBV27 with TRBJ1-1; D is possibly TRBD1 (5 bases). CDR3 length: 14 residues. The V gene lost 6 bases and the J gene lost 7 bases, with 18 bases spanning the gap. CDR1 is MNHEY and CDR2 is SMNVEV in the germline V gene (reference sequence). CDR3 bases: TGTGCCAGCAGCCTCAGGGCAGCCCCTGTTGAAGCTTTCTTT. Translated: CASSLRAAPVEAFF.

The chain is built from TRBV7-3 and TRBJ2-5; TRBD2 might be the D (6 bases). The assigned J gene may be wrong: the sequence end matches TRBJ2-7 better. Germline V gene sequence: CDR1 SGHTA, CDR2 FQGTGA. CDR3 size: 14 residues. For the CDR3, the DNA is TGTGCCAGCAGCTTATACGGCGGGGTATCCGAGCAGTACTTC. It is translated as CASSLYGGVSEQYF.

In regard to this clonotype: Compared with germline, one end of the junction differs, possibly owing to a read error. The chain carries TRBV7-8 and TRBJ2-3, with a tentative D call TRBD2 (5 bases). CDR3 length: 17 amino acids. Germline values: CDR1 SGHVS, CDR2 FQNEAQ. In nucleotides, the CDR3 is TGTGCCAGCAGCCCCCGGGGTCCGCGGCGGTTATCAGATGCGCAGTATTTT. This translates into CASSPRGPRRLSDAQYF. Complete variable domain (other parts from reference TRBV7-8 and TRBJ2-3): GAGVSQSPRYKVAKRGQDVALRCDPISGHVSLFWYQQALGQGPEFLTYFQNEAQLDKSGLPSDRFFAERPEGSVSTLKIQRTQQEDSAVYLCASSPRGPRRLSDAQYFGPGTRLTVL.

J is TRBJ1-2 and V is TRBV5-1; TRBD1 might be the D (5 bases). This CDR3 is 17 amino acids long. Per germline, CDR1 SGHRS and CDR2 YFSETQ. V shed 3 bases and J shed 3 bases, with 21 bases lying between them. The CDR3 protein is CASSSGGRLLGDYGYTF. CDR3 coding DNA: TGCGCCAGCAGCTCGGGGGGACGCCTACTCGGGGACTATGGCTACACCTTC.

This chain uses TRBV21-1 with TRBJ2-1; TRBD2, the D gene given by the table, was not confirmed from the DNA. TRBV21-1 has pseudogene status. The CDR3 is 20 amino acids. In nucleotides, the CDR3 is TGTGCCAGCAGCCCCTACTCCCGGACTAGCGGGAGGTATTCGTACAATGAGCAGTTCTTC. It codes for CASSPYSRTSGRYSYNEQFF.

V usage is TRBV28 and J usage is TRBJ1-2, with a tentative D call TRBD1 (5 bases). The V end lost 3 bases, the J end lost 4 bases, and 18 bases lay between the germline ends. The germline gives CDR1 MDHEN, CDR2 SYDVKM. The CDR3 has 16 residues. DNA of the CDR3: TGTGCCAGCAGTTTTCTCGGGACGCCGGGCACCTATGGCTACACCTTC. Translating it yields CASSFLGTPGTYGYTF.

This chain joins TRBV2 and TRBJ2-7; D unclear. The closer fit of TRBJ2-5 to the DNA end suggests the J call may be wrong. This CDR3 region has 12 residues. Germline-derived CDR1 and CDR2 are SNHLY and FYNNEI. In DNA form, the CDR3 reads TGTGCCAGCAGTGAAACCCGGGAGACCCAGTACTTC. Its translation: CASSETRETQYF.

This clonotype was recorded a few times. V usage is TRBV12-3 or TRBV12-4 and J usage is TRBJ1-2; 9 bases are shared with TRBD1. The CDR3 extends over 16 amino acids. The J segment lost 8 bases and the V segment lost 5 bases, leaving 15 bases of the junction unmatched. CDR3 residues: CASSLFGRTGGGGYTF. Written as DNA, the CDR3 is TGTGCCAGCAGTCTATTCGGGCGCACAGGGGGCGGCGGCTACACCTTC.

This clonotype has just a few counts. The chain uses TRBV7-9 and TRBJ2-6; tentatively, D is TRBD2 (6 bases). CDR1 and CDR2 from the germline V gene are SEHNR and FQNEAQ (reference sequence). The CDR3 has 16 amino acids. V lost 8 bases, J lost 2 bases, and 16 bases lay in between. The CDR3 DNA reads as TGTGCCAGCGCCTCTGGGGGGATAACTGGGGCCAACGTCCTGACTTTC. It yields the protein CASASGGITGANVLTF.

The genes are TRBV4-3 and TRBJ2-1, with TRBD1 matching over 7 bases. The CDR3 sequence is 14 residues long. Trimming cost V 3 bases and J 7 bases; bases outside gene matches: 6. Looked up from germline, CDR1 is LGHNA and CDR2 is YSLEER. The CDR3 reads CASSHRQGKNEQFF. In DNA form, the CDR3 reads TGCGCCAGCAGCCATAGACAGGGAAAAAATGAGCAGTTCTTC.

The J gene is TRBJ2-7, the V gene TRBV6-6; maybe TRBD1 (5 bases). The CDR3 extends over 11 amino acids. Trimming stripped 11 bases from V and 6 bases from J, with 14 bases between. In germline, CDR1 is MNHNY, CDR2 SVGAGI (reference sequence). The CDR3 DNA reads as TGTGCCGTAGGGGATCCGTTCGAGCAGTACTTC. Translated: CAVGDPFEQYF.

The chain joins TRBV6-5 to TRBJ1-2, with no clear D. Looked up from germline, CDR1 is MNHEY and CDR2 is SVGAGI. V was cut by 4 bases and J by 0 bases, with 12 bases left in between. The CDR3 consists of 15 residues. The CDR3 reads CASSSAGTSNYGYTF. The DNA for the CDR3 is TGTGCCAGCAGTTCCGCGGGCACTTCTAACTATGGCTACACCTTC.

The rearrangement links TRBV6-5 to TRBJ2-3; D is ambiguous. Germline CDR1 is MNHEY and CDR2 is SVGAGI. This CDR3 region has 16 residues. V was pared by 6 bases and J by 2 bases, with 18 bases between. Here the CDR3 reads CASRNWMGGDTDTQYF. CDR3 DNA sequence: TGTGCCAGCAGAAATTGGATGGGTGGAGACACAGATACGCAGTATTTT.

CDR3 protein: CAISPGQAFSYEQYF. The CDR3, as DNA: TGTGCCATCAGTCCCGGACAGGCGTTCTCCTACGAGCAGTACTTC. The chain carries TRBV10-3 and TRBJ2-7; TRBD1 matches 7 bases. Germline CDR1 and CDR2: ENHRY and SYGVKD. The length of the CDR3 is 15 residues. V gave up 5 bases and J gave up 0 bases; unmatched junction bases: 7.